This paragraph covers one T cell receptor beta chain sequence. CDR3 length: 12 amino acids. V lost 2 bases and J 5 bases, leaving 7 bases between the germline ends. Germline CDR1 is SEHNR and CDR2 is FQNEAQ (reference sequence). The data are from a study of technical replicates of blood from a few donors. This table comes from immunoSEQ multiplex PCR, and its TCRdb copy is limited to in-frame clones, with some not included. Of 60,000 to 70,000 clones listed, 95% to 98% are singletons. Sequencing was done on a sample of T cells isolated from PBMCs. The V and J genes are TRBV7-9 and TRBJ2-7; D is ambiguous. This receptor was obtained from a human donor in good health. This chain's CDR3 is CASSLSGNEQYF. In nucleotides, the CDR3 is TGTGCCAGCAGCTTATCCGGTAACGAGCAGTACTTC.